This is a list of T cell receptor beta chains from one sample in a study of blood T cell repertoires in COVID-19. This table comes from immunoSEQ multiplex PCR, and its TCRdb copy is limited to in-frame clones, with some not included. The sample has 120,000 to 150,000 clones, around 85% seen once. The sequenced sample consisted of peripheral blood. The receptor source for this set is a woman aged 40 to 50 with active or convalescent COVID-19. The CDR3 runs from the conserved cysteine through the conserved F or W. Each record gives: J gene, clone size, V gene, D gene, CDR3 DNA, CDR3 protein. The D gene is left open where the match is weak. Size tells how often a clone was seen (once, few, many) or the class of an expanded clone, and some rows leave it out.

J gene: TRBJ2-1; clone size: few; V gene: TRBV6-2/TRBV6-3; D gene: TRBD2; CDR3 DNA: TGTGCCAGCAGTCTAGCGGGAGGGCCGTCAAATGAGCAGTTCTTC; CDR3 protein: CASSLAGGPSNEQFF
J gene: TRBJ1-3; clone size: -; V gene: TRBV7-9; D gene: TRBD1; CDR3 DNA: TGTGCCACCATAGGGACAGGGAGAAACACCATATATTTT; CDR3 protein: CATIGTGRNTIYF
J gene: TRBJ1-4; clone size: -; V gene: TRBV15; D gene: -; CDR3 DNA: TGTGCCACCAGCAGAGAGGGGGGTACAGACGGTGAAAAACTGTTTTTT; CDR3 protein: CATSREGGTDGEKLFF
J gene: TRBJ1-1; clone size: few; V gene: TRBV5-1; D gene: -; CDR3 DNA: TGCGCCAGCAGCTTGGAGGGCCAGGGGTTGAACACTGAAGCTTTCTTT; CDR3 protein: CASSLEGQGLNTEAFF
J gene: TRBJ2-5; clone size: -; V gene: TRBV7-2; D gene: -; CDR3 DNA: TGTGCCAGCAGCACCAAGAGGGGGGAGACCCAGTACTTC; CDR3 protein: CASSTKRGETQYF
J gene: TRBJ2-3; clone size: few; V gene: TRBV5-4; D gene: -; CDR3 DNA: TGTGCCAGCAGCTTGGATGGAGGGGGCTCAGATACGCAGTATTTT; CDR3 protein: CASSLDGGGSDTQYF
J gene: TRBJ2-7; clone size: -; V gene: TRBV9; D gene: TRBD1; CDR3 DNA: TGTGCCAGCAGCGCGGGACAGGCTATGGGGGAGCAGTACTTC; CDR3 protein: CASSAGQAMGEQYF
J gene: TRBJ1-1; clone size: few; V gene: TRBV3-1/TRBV3-2; D gene: -; CDR3 DNA: TGTGCCAGCAGCCAATTGGGTTCGACGCGGTGGTTGAACACTGAAGCTTTCTTT; CDR3 protein: CASSQLGSTRWLNTEAFF
J gene: TRBJ1-6; clone size: -; V gene: TRBV27; D gene: -; CDR3 DNA: TGTGCCAGCAGTTTCGTCTCTCCCCCCTATAATTCACCCCTCCACTTT; CDR3 protein: CASSFVSPPYNSPLHF
J gene: TRBJ1-4; clone size: -; V gene: TRBV11-2; D gene: -; CDR3 DNA: TGTGCCAGCAGCGAAAGGGCGGGCACTAATGAAAAACTGTTTTTT; CDR3 protein: CASSERAGTNEKLFF
J gene: TRBJ1-2; clone size: -; V gene: TRBV6-1; D gene: -; CDR3 DNA: TGTGCCAGCAGTGAAGGTTCAGGGCTCAACTATGGCTACACCTTC; CDR3 protein: CASSEGSGLNYGYTF
J gene: TRBJ1-1; clone size: -; V gene: TRBV6-5; D gene: -; CDR3 DNA: TGTGCCAGCAGTTACAACATGAACACTGAAGCTTTCTTT; CDR3 protein: CASSYNMNTEAFF
J gene: TRBJ1-5; clone size: -; V gene: TRBV5-1; D gene: -; CDR3 DNA: TGCGCCAGCAGCTCGGAGGGGTATAGCAATCAGCCCCAGCATTTT; CDR3 protein: CASSSEGYSNQPQHF
J gene: TRBJ1-1; clone size: -; V gene: TRBV28; D gene: -; CDR3 DNA: TGTGCCAGCAGATATCAGATGGAAGCTTTCTTT; CDR3 protein: CASRYQMEAFF
J gene: TRBJ2-5; clone size: -; V gene: TRBV7-2; D gene: -; CDR3 DNA: TGTGCCAGCAGCTTCACGGGTCCCCAAGAGACCCAGTACTTC; CDR3 protein: CASSFTGPQETQYF
J gene: TRBJ2-1; clone size: -; V gene: TRBV5-8; D gene: TRBD2; CDR3 DNA: TGTGCCAGCAGCCCGTCGTTTATAGCGGGGTCCTACAATGAGCAGTTCTTC; CDR3 protein: CASSPSFIAGSYNEQFF
J gene: TRBJ2-7; clone size: -; V gene: TRBV3-1/TRBV3-2; D gene: -; CDR3 DNA: TGTGCCAGCAGCCAAGTGGGTGCGGGGCCCGAGCAGTACTTC; CDR3 protein: CASSQVGAGPEQYF
J gene: TRBJ2-3; clone size: few; V gene: TRBV4-3; D gene: -; CDR3 DNA: TGCGCCAGCAGCCAAGATTTCGCGGCCGGCACAGATACGCAGTATTTT; CDR3 protein: CASSQDFAAGTDTQYF
J gene: TRBJ1-5; clone size: once; V gene: TRBV2; D gene: TRBD1; CDR3 DNA: TGTGCCAGCAGCCGGGACAGGGACGGACAGCCCCAGCATTTT; CDR3 protein: CASSRDRDGQPQHF
J gene: TRBJ1-1; clone size: -; V gene: TRBV4-3; D gene: -; CDR3 DNA: TGCGCCAGCAGCCAAGATCAGTTACAAAGAGCTTTCTTT; CDR3 protein: CASSQDQLQRAFF
J gene: TRBJ2-7; clone size: -; V gene: TRBV18; D gene: -; CDR3 DNA: TGTGCCAGCTCACTCAAGACAGGAGCCTACGAGCAGTACTTC; CDR3 protein: CASSLKTGAYEQYF
J gene: TRBJ1-5; clone size: -; V gene: TRBV5-5; D gene: TRBD1; CDR3 DNA: TGTGCCAGCAGCCCGGGGACAGGAAATCAGCCCCAGCATTTT; CDR3 protein: CASSPGTGNQPQHF
J gene: TRBJ1-5; clone size: -; V gene: TRBV5-1; D gene: -; CDR3 DNA: TGCGCCAGCAGCCCGGAGGGGAATCAGCCCCAGCATTTT; CDR3 protein: CASSPEGNQPQHF
J gene: TRBJ1-5; clone size: -; V gene: TRBV5-1; D gene: -; CDR3 DNA: TGCGCCAGCAGCTTGGAGGGGTTAAACAATCAGCCCCAGCATTTT; CDR3 protein: CASSLEGLNNQPQHF
J gene: TRBJ1-1; clone size: -; V gene: TRBV2; D gene: -; CDR3 DNA: TGTGCCAGCAGCATGAGGGGGATTACCACTGAAGCTTTCTTT; CDR3 protein: CASSMRGITTEAFF
J gene: TRBJ1-5; clone size: -; V gene: TRBV7-9; D gene: TRBD1; CDR3 DNA: TGTGCCAGCAGCTTTGGGACAGGGCTCAATCAGCCCCAGCATTTT; CDR3 protein: CASSFGTGLNQPQHF
J gene: TRBJ1-5; clone size: -; V gene: TRBV7-2; D gene: -; CDR3 DNA: TGTGCCAGCAGCTTGGGGCCAGTCTTGAGCAATCAGCCCCAGCATTTT; CDR3 protein: CASSLGPVLSNQPQHF
J gene: TRBJ1-1; clone size: -; V gene: TRBV18; D gene: TRBD1; CDR3 DNA: TGTGCCAGCTCACCACCGTTTGGGACAGGGGGCCCCACTGAAGCTTTCTTT; CDR3 protein: CASSPPFGTGGPTEAFF
J gene: TRBJ1-1; clone size: -; V gene: TRBV28; D gene: TRBD1; CDR3 DNA: TGTGCCACCCGACCGGGACAGGGCCCTGAAGCTTTCTTT; CDR3 protein: CATRPGQGPEAFF
J gene: TRBJ1-4; clone size: -; V gene: TRBV29-1; D gene: TRBD1; CDR3 DNA: TGCAGCGCCCGGGGACAGGGGACGAGAACAACTAATGAAAAACTGTTTTTT; CDR3 protein: CSARGQGTRTTNEKLFF